This is a list of T cell receptor beta chains from one sample in a study of blood T cell repertoires in COVID-19. Produced via immunoSEQ multiplex PCR; TCRdb's table is partial and in-frame only. The table records about 250,000 clones, 70% to 90% of them present only once. The specimen sequenced was peripheral blood. Receptors were obtained from a human donor with COVID-19, enrolled during active disease. The donor label of this sample is uncertain. Both conserved end residues are part of each CDR3. D genes are given only for firm matches.

-,TRBJ2-7,TRBV7-2,CASSMTGYEQYF,TGTGCCAGCAGCATGACAGGCTACGAGCAGTACTTC
-,TRBJ2-1,TRBV29-1,CSVAYQREVEQFF,TGCAGCGTTGCATATCAGAGGGAAGTAGAGCAGTTCTTC
TRBD1,TRBJ1-6,TRBV19,CASSPQGASYNSPLHF,TGTGCCAGTAGTCCTCAGGGGGCTTCCTATAATTCACCCCTCCACTTT
TRBD1,TRBJ1-1,TRBV6-5,CASQGASETEAFF,TGTGCCAGCCAGGGGGCGAGTGAAACTGAAGCTTTCTTT
TRBD1,TRBJ2-2,TRBV7-6,CASSSGTGTNTGELFF,TGTGCCAGCAGCTCTGGGACAGGGACGAACACCGGGGAGCTGTTTTTT
-,TRBJ1-2,TRBV5-4,CASSLASLSAGGGYTF,TGTGCCAGCAGCTTGGCGTCTCTCTCAGCCGGGGGGGGCTACACCTTC
TRBD2,TRBJ2-3,TRBV29-1,CSAAGLAGRDTQYF,TGCAGCGCGGCGGGACTAGCGGGGAGAGATACGCAGTATTTT
-,TRBJ2-3,TRBV7-3,CASSLGPPSTDTQYF,TGTGCCAGCAGCTTAGGCCCACCCAGCACAGATACGCAGTATTTT
TRBD2,TRBJ2-5,TRBV28,CASSLGLRASGSFKGGETQYF,TGTGCCAGCAGTTTAGGTTTGCGGGCTAGCGGGAGTTTCAAGGGGGGAGAGACCCAGTACTTC
TRBD2,TRBJ2-1,TRBV18,CASSLTSGTGNEQFF,TGTGCCAGCTCACTGACTAGCGGGACGGGGAATGAGCAGTTCTTC
TRBD2,TRBJ2-7,TRBV6-5,CASSYMARGEQYF,TGTGCCAGCAGTTACATGGCGCGGGGGGAGCAGTACTTC